What follows is one T cell receptor beta chain and its context. The sample has other DNA sequences that encode this CDR3 too. The CDR3 spans 13 residues. Germline V gene data show CDR1 as SGHTA and CDR2 as FQGNSA. The V gene end was trimmed by 5 bases and the J gene end by 4 bases; junction bases not matched to a gene: 5. These data are taken from a study of technical replicates of blood from several donors. TCRdb's table, derived via immunoSEQ multiplex PCR, lists solely in-frame clones and lacks some. The sample carries roughly 50,000 clones, roughly 96% recorded once. The chain has TRBV7-2 and TRBJ2-7; 7 nucleotides agree with TRBD1. Source material: PBMCs. The source of this sequence is a human donor in good health. Some clones in this sample may be carry-over from other donors' samples. CDR3 nucleotide sequence: TGTGCCAGCAGCCTCGGGACAGCGTACGAGCAGTACTTC. This encodes CASSLGTAYEQYF.